This TCR beta chain was recorded in a study of regulatory T cells in long-lasting Graves disease. Turning to the study itself: The study counted Graves' disease as persistent given over 5 years of antithyroid drugs and positive TSH receptor antibodies.

Study-level findings and limits: Patients with persistent Graves' had lower TCR diversity than newly diagnosed patients.

A word on this clonotype: No antigen is known for it.

Regarding time point: persistent/refractory GD, antithyroid drugs over 5 years with positive TRAb. Isolated PBMC RNA provided the starting material for the TCR library. According to the study, TCR beta libraries were built with iRepertoire HTBI primers and CDR3-region Arm-PCR. In TCRdb, the multiplex PCR reads were re-called with MiXCR into one record per CDR3 protein. The repertoire consists of about 450,000 distinct CDR3 sequences, with around a quarter occurring once and the leading ten covering about a quarter. The germline V gene has CDR1 LNHDA and CDR2 SQIVND (reference sequence). The CDR3 has 14 amino acids. Trimming left V 6 bases short and J 3 bases short, with 11 bases between.

The rearrangement links TRBV19 to TRBJ2-2, with D perhaps matching TRBD1 (6 bases). The starting material was peripheral blood mononuclear cells (PBMCs), obtained when the disease was refractory, from a patient treated with antithyroid drugs. The clonotype originates from a female donor with Graves disease. In DNA, the CDR3 is TGTGCCAGTAGGGGGGCTGAGGACACCGGGGAGCTGTTTTTT. It specifies CASRGAEDTGELFF.